This TCR beta chain was captured by sequencing in a study of blood T cell repertoires in COVID-19 (dated by TCRdb to 2020 to 2022). Regarding the complete study: Samples covering the acute and convalescent phases of COVID-19 were provided by collaborators in the United States, Italy and Spain. The material from the prospective study consisted of cDNA or gDNA derived from T cells, B-cell-depleted T cells, or PBMCs. The dataset comprised deeply sampled blood TCRbeta repertoires from subjects exposed to, actively infected with, or recovered from COVID-19. The repertoires were released in a freely available public database meant as a resource for research on the immune response to SARS-CoV-2. Samples were obtained from the ongoing ImmuneRACE study (first 160 participants) and from about 1,300 subjects provided by 6 global collaborators. Sample metadata almost always included a de-identified subject ID, COVID-19 status, age in years and sex. Where available, HLA class I and class II types were taken from metadata supplied by the sample provider and were not determined by assay-based typing.

TCRbeta CDR3 regions were amplified from genomic DNA using the immunoSEQ Assay, a bias-controlled multiplex PCR. The original methods were these. Within the assay, amplification of reference gene primers was used to estimate how many nucleated cells each sample contained. To quantify the absolute abundance of each unique TCRbeta CDR3 rearrangement, sequence reads were collapsed and filtered. Productive Simpson clonality was computed per sample as the square root of Simpson's diversity index over productive rearrangements. Entries here come from immuneACCESS through TCRdb and include only in-frame sequences with V and J called. Some clones fail to appear in such tables; in the studies checked, an unresolved V gene covers under half of the shortfall, and the cause of the remainder is unknown. For V, J and clone size, that table is used; D and trimming come from the DNA. This sample lists about 200,000 clones; approximately 90% were detected once. 1.2% of the sample is held by the ten biggest clonotypes.

Enrolling through a virtual design, the prospective study's participants ranged in age from roughly 18 to 95 years and lived across around 25 United States geographic areas. To assign participants to cohorts, the prospective study relied on clinical history that participants themselves reported in a screening survey and a study questionnaire. Recovered participants in ImmuneRACE Cohort 3 were defined as having two consecutive negative NP/OP PCR tests, clearance from a healthcare professional, or resolution of symptoms. In the prospective study, mobile phlebotomists collected whole blood, serum and a nasopharyngeal or oropharyngeal swab from each participant. Prospective study participants could optionally give additional blood draws and questionnaires over a roughly 2-month period. Before DNA extraction, prospective study blood samples were shipped either frozen or at room temperature. What the work shows at the level of the full study, not this receptor alone: The quantity of clinical and demographic metadata differed by source and by participant and was supplied without curation.

A remark on this clone: It lacks a known antigen. There are no base qualities to consult, and no much larger clone falls within one base.

CDR1 is given as LGHDT and CDR2 as YNNKEL, both from the germline V gene (reference sequence). V has 0 bases trimmed and J has 5 bases trimmed; junction bases matching no gene number 5. Including the terminal cysteine and phenylalanine, the CDR3 comprises 16 residues. Of all the DNA, just the CDR3 is kept, 48 bases in frame from base 1. Specimen: PBMCs or T cells enriched from blood (not recorded which). The chain employs TRBV3-1 (or the pseudogene TRBV3-2) and TRBJ2-2; a stretch of 8 junction bases matches TRBD1. This sequence was found in a young man who had recovered from COVID-19. The CDR3 is CASSQDTGGNTGELFF. The bases are TGTGCCAGCAGCCAAGATACAGGGGGGAATACCGGGGAGCTGTTTTTT.